Sequencing of this TCR beta chain was carried out in a study of cytomegalovirus exposure and HLA in healthy donors. Study results and caveats: TCR beta chain V- and J-gene trimming was linked, in a later analysis, to a missense variant in DCLRE1C. An analysis that was carried out later associated 16,951 TCR beta sequences with HLA alleles at 0.05 false discovery rate. The study recorded 150 to 200 TCR beta chains that were cytomegalovirus-associated.

About this clone itself: Its antigen is not identified.

Amplification used 60 Vbeta primers and 13 Jbeta primers. Method: immunoSEQ multiplex PCR; TCRdb's copy keeps in-frame clones and lacks some. The data contain 120,000 or so clones, 65% to 75% of them singletons. The V end lost 3 bases, the J end lost 4 bases, and 9 bases lay between the germline ends. Germline CDR1 LNHDA, CDR2 SQIVND (reference sequence). The CDR3 is made up of 13 amino acids. The chain couples TRBV19 to TRBJ1-1; D is possibly TRBD1 (5 bases). The specimen was PBMCs. The clonotype was recovered from a middle-aged man in good health and CMV-seropositive. The CDR3 coding sequence is TGTGCCAGTAGTATGGGAGGGACCACTGAAGCTTTCTTT. Protein sequence: CASSMGGTTEAFF. The full variable domain, with the rest looked up from reference TRBV19 and TRBJ1-1, is DGGITQSPKYLFRKEGQNVTLSCEQNLNHDAMYWYRQDPGQGLRLIYYSQIVNDFQKGDIAEGYSVSREKKESFPLTVTSAQKNPTAFYLCASSMGGTTEAFFGQGTRLTVV.